This TCR beta chain appears in the sequencing data of a study of regulatory T cells in long-lasting Graves disease. Study overall: The term persistent Graves' disease signified upward of 5 years on antithyroid drugs with positive TSH receptor antibodies.

Germline CDR1 SGHAT, CDR2 FQDESV (reference sequence). The CDR3 is 15 amino acids. This clonotype occurred once. Its antigen is as yet unknown. Just one base apart from a much larger clone, this may be a read error. Time point denoted: persistent/refractory GD, antithyroid drugs over 5 years with positive TRAb. The authors made the TCR library using RNA they extracted from PBMCs. Notes on the study in general: Newly diagnosed disease favored TRBV20-1 and TRBJ2-1 over persistent disease. Limited sample numbers may have lowered accuracy.

HTBI primers from iRepertoire and Arm-PCR of CDR3 regions yielded the TCR beta libraries. Original processing methods: Analysis of the samples identified more than 60 TRBV and around 13 TRBJ segments. TCRdb used MiXCR to reprocess the multiplex PCR reads, holding one entry per CDR3 protein. TCRdb, not the original authors, processed these V and J calls. The data hold almost 350,000 distinct CDR3 sequences, with around 20% observed a single time. This material consisted of peripheral blood mononuclear cells (PBMCs), taken when the disease was refractory, from a patient treated with antithyroid drugs. The sequence derives from a female donor with Graves disease. This sequence joins TRBV11-1 and TRBJ1-1; D may be TRBD1 (6 bases). CDR3 sequence reads: CVSSRRGGSVTEAFF. The CDR3 nucleotides read TGTGTCAGCAGCCGAAGGGGGGGTAGTGTGACTGAAGCTTTCTTT.